The rows below give T cell receptor beta chains drawn from one sample of a study of blood T cell repertoires in COVID-19. Sequenced by immunoSEQ multiplex PCR; TCRdb stores in-frame clones only, minus some. The repertoire consists of around 55,000 clones, with over 75% occurring once and the leading ten covering roughly an eighth. Sequenced material: peripheral blood. These receptors were taken from a human donor in a cohort sampled during active COVID-19. The CDR3 runs from the conserved cysteine through the conserved F or W. D genes are given only for firm matches. Some rows have no size entry. The others give once, few or many, or a class for an expanded clone.

clone size	V gene	D gene	J gene	CDR3 protein	CDR3 DNA
-	TRBV10-2	-	TRBJ2-3	CASSGTQASTDTQYF	TGCGCCAGCAGTGGCACGCAGGCTAGCACAGATACGCAGTATTTT
-	TRBV13	TRBD1	TRBJ1-4	CASSLGKSGQSNEKLFF	TGTGCCAGCAGCTTAGGGAAGTCGGGACAGAGTAATGAAAAACTGTTTTTT
-	TRBV27	-	TRBJ1-1	CASRAPGENTEAFF	TGTGCCAGCAGGGCGCCAGGGGAGAACACTGAAGCTTTCTTT
-	TRBV28	TRBD1	TRBJ1-1	CASSQMQGAKNTEAFF	TGTGCCAGCAGTCAGATGCAGGGGGCTAAGAACACTGAAGCTTTCTTT
-	TRBV7-6	-	TRBJ2-1	CASLLRRFTYNEQFF	TGTGCCAGCTTACTTAGGAGGTTTACGTACAATGAGCAGTTCTTC
-	TRBV20-1	-	TRBJ1-2	CSASRQNYGYTF	TGCAGTGCTAGTAGACAGAACTATGGCTACACCTTC
once	TRBV7-6	TRBD1	TRBJ2-7	CASSPRVGTGTYEQYF	TGTGCCAGCAGCCCCCGAGTCGGGACAGGAACCTACGAGCAGTACTTC
-	TRBV2	-	TRBJ2-3	CASGGSSGFTDTQYF	TGTGCCAGCGGGGGGTCCAGCGGATTCACAGATACGCAGTATTTT
-	TRBV6-2/TRBV6-3	TRBD1	TRBJ2-2	CASSFGTANTGELFF	TGTGCCAGCAGTTTCGGGACAGCGAACACCGGGGAGCTGTTTTTT
once	TRBV7-9	TRBD1	TRBJ1-1	CASSSRDRTLTEAFF	TGTGCCAGCAGCTCCCGGGACAGGACCCTCACTGAAGCTTTCTTT
-	TRBV6-2/TRBV6-3	TRBD1	TRBJ2-1	CASSYSGTWDRGGEQFF	TGTGCCAGCAGTTATTCCGGGACCTGGGACAGGGGGGGTGAGCAGTTCTTC
-	TRBV28	-	TRBJ1-5	CASNAALGVEQPQHF	TGTGCCAGCAATGCGGCGTTAGGTGTGGAGCAGCCCCAGCATTTT
-	TRBV11-2	TRBD1	TRBJ2-5	CASSLLTGEETQYF	TGTGCCAGCAGCCTACTGACAGGGGAAGAGACCCAGTACTTC
-	TRBV10-3	-	TRBJ2-3	CAISDDSSSDTQYF	TGTGCCATCAGTGATGACAGTTCGTCGGATACGCAGTATTTT
-	TRBV29-1	TRBD2	TRBJ2-5	CSSGLAPQETQYF	TGCAGCTCGGGACTAGCGCCACAAGAGACCCAGTACTTC
-	TRBV19	-	TRBJ1-5	CASSAQGNNQPQHF	TGTGCCAGTAGTGCCCAGGGAAATAATCAGCCCCAGCATTTT
-	TRBV3-1/TRBV3-2	TRBD2	TRBJ2-2	CASMGGSHTGELFF	TGTGCCAGCATGGGCGGGAGCCACACCGGGGAGCTGTTTTTT
-	TRBV29-1	TRBD1	TRBJ2-2	CSAQPGQGNTGELFF	TGCAGCGCCCAGCCGGGACAGGGCAACACCGGGGAGCTGTTTTTT
-	TRBV30	-	TRBJ1-1	CAWSATGFEAFF	TGTGCCTGGAGTGCGACGGGATTTGAAGCTTTCTTT
-	TRBV28	-	TRBJ1-2	CASSFGAAYGYTF	TGTGCCAGCAGTTTTGGTGCGGCTTATGGCTACACCTTC
few	TRBV7-9	-	TRBJ1-3	CASSPPGSLSGNTIYF	TGTGCCAGCAGCCCTCCGGGGAGTCTCTCTGGAAACACCATATATTTT
-	TRBV5-8	-	TRBJ2-2	CASSLVEAIVLNTGELFF	TGTGCCAGCAGCTTGGTCGAGGCGATAGTACTGAACACCGGGGAGCTGTTTTTT
-	TRBV5-1	-	TRBJ2-7	CASSEVSSYEQYF	TGCGCCAGCAGTGAGGTCAGCTCCTACGAGCAGTACTTC
-	TRBV11-3	-	TRBJ2-1	CASSPQRGSNEQFF	TGTGCCAGCAGCCCCCAGAGGGGGTCCAATGAGCAGTTCTTC
-	TRBV9	-	TRBJ2-5	CASSVVSGETQYF	TGTGCCAGCAGCGTAGTTTCAGGAGAGACCCAGTACTTC
-	TRBV4-3	TRBD1	TRBJ2-1	CASSAAGGPYNEQFF	TGCGCCAGCAGCGCGGCAGGGGGCCCCTACAATGAGCAGTTCTTC
-	TRBV12-3/TRBV12-4	TRBD1	TRBJ1-5	CASSSDRAQPQHF	TGTGCCAGCAGTTCTGACAGGGCCCAGCCCCAGCATTTT
-	TRBV19	-	TRBJ2-5	CASMGRSSPSGETQYF	TGTGCCAGTATGGGTCGGAGTAGCCCGAGCGGGGAGACCCAGTACTTC
-	TRBV11-1	TRBD1	TRBJ2-1	CASSTLTGVGYNEQFF	TGTGCCAGCAGCACCTTAACAGGGGTTGGTTACAATGAGCAGTTCTTC
-	TRBV7-8	TRBD2	TRBJ2-7	CASSLVGGWEEQYF	TGTGCCAGCAGCTTAGTGGGAGGGTGGGAGGAGCAGTACTTC
-	TRBV30	TRBD1	TRBJ2-7	CAWSLPDRRPSGEQYF	TGTGCCTGGAGTCTACCGGACAGGAGACCCTCGGGTGAGCAGTACTTC
-	TRBV10-3	-	TRBJ1-5	CAIRDRGQPQHF	TGTGCCATCAGGGACCGGGGGCAGCCCCAGCATTTT
-	TRBV10-3	-	TRBJ2-3	CAINGGTDTQYF	TGTGCCATCAACGGGGGCACAGATACGCAGTATTTT
-	TRBV9	TRBD1	TRBJ2-1	CASSVSRTRTGEDVSYYNEQFF	TGTGCCAGCAGCGTTTCCAGGACCCGGACAGGGGAGGACGTAAGCTACTACAATGAGCAGTTCTTC